This TCR beta chain was sequenced during a study of shared T cell receptors in the human thymus. The CDR3 loop spans 16 amino acids. Germline V lookup: CDR1 SGHTA, CDR2 FQGNSA. Trimming at V came to 5 bases and at J to 7 bases, leaving 16 bases not matched to a gene. Clones were sequenced by immunoSEQ multiplex PCR, and TCRdb holds only the in-frame ones, with some missing. Altogether approximately 660,000 clones are present, 70% to 90% being singletons, with the ten largest covering roughly 0.0097%. A single count supports this clone. The same sample was also studied in work on human thymus T cells. According to that study: All donors were healthy Finnish infants who were undergoing corrective surgery to treat congenital heart defects. Thymus tissue was removed during corrective cardiac surgery. Thymic and blood repertoires appeared to show biased V and J gene usage. Unrelated individuals reportedly shared highly overlapping thymic TCR repertoires.

Input material: thymocytes. This rearrangement joins TRBV7-2 to TRBJ2-7; 8 bases agree with TRBD2. This clonotype originated in a boy less than two years old with a congenital heart defect. As DNA, the CDR3 is TGTGCCAGCAGCCCCCTTCGGGGACTAGGAAATAAGGAGCAGTACTTC. It encodes CASSPLRGLGNKEQYF.